Here is one T cell receptor (beta chain) with its context. The antigen is unknown. The entry originates in a study of cytomegalovirus exposure and HLA in healthy donors. At the level of the study: Samples from HLA-typed donors yielded around 79 million unique TCRs in an early data release.

PCR primers comprised 60 Vbeta and 13 Jbeta primers. TCRdb's copy holds only in-frame clones and misses some; the assay was immunoSEQ multiplex PCR. The table includes over 150,000 clones, 80% detected once. General study findings and limits: Compared with the approximately 700-donor mean, an Asian-associated ancestry cluster reportedly had fewer N-insertions, according to a later analysis. Being indistinguishable, some V segments were excluded, TRBV6-2 and TRBV6-3 among them. Later on, a genetic analysis was performed. It linked a missense variant in DCLRE1C with V- and J-gene trimming of TCR beta.

The germline gives CDR1 MNHNS, CDR2 SASEGT. Trimming removed 4 bases at V and 4 bases at J, with 5 bases between. This CDR3 spans 12 amino acids. The material sequenced was PBMCs. This receptor was taken from a man younger than 45 in good health and CMV-seronegative. The genes are TRBV6-1 and TRBJ2-1; D not certain. CDR3 in DNA: TGTGCCAGCAGTGGGCTTTACAATGAGCAGTTCTTC. It encodes CASSGLYNEQFF.